A single sample is the source of the 9 T cell receptor beta chains below, sequenced in a study of T cell repertoires in aging, cancer and after chemotherapy. Rearranged V-D-J TRB sequences were amplified with a mixed TRB-A/B primer pool. From the multiplex PCR reads, TCRdb called clonotypes with MiXCR, one entry per CDR3 protein. Altogether about 5,000 distinct CDR3 sequences are present, about 21% being singletons, with the ten largest covering roughly 3.3%. The template was genomic DNA from peripheral blood, not RNA. The sample was blood. Receptor source: a human donor in good health. The donor label of this sample is uncertain.

This clonotype is deemed large. The V and J genes are TRBV29-1 and TRBJ2-1; the D gene could be TRBD1 or TRBD2 (6 bases each). The V gene lost 3 bases and the J gene lost 6 bases, with 18 bases spanning the gap. The CDR3 is made up of 15 amino acids. From germline, CDR1 is SQVTM and CDR2 ANQGSEA. The CDR3, as DNA: TGCAGCGTTGACTTGGGGGGCGCTGGTTTCAATGAGCAGTTCTTC. Encoded protein: CSVDLGGAGFNEQFF.

By sample fraction, this clonotype is medium-sized. V gene TRBV7-6 combines with J gene TRBJ1-4, with TRBD1 identical over 7 bases. The length of the CDR3 is 17 residues. Per germline, CDR1 SGHVS and CDR2 FNYEAQ. Germline trimming cut 0 bases from V and 6 bases from J; bases unmatched to any gene: 10. CDR3 sequence reads: CASSLAAGGRLDEKLFF. The CDR3 DNA follows: TGTGCCAGCAGCTTAGCGGCAGGGGGGAGGCTGGATGAAAAACTGTTTTTT.

This clonotype is termed medium-sized. The CDR3 DNA follows: TGCAGCGTTTTTAGCGGGGGAGGCGAGCAGTACTTC. Its protein product is CSVFSGGGEQYF. The V call is TRBV29-1, the J call TRBJ2-7; 9 positions agree with TRBD2. This CDR3 is built from 12 residues. CDR1 is SQVTM, CDR2 ANQGSEA, per germline. The trim removed 5 bases at V and 6 bases at J, leaving 5 bases unmatched.

V and J are TRBV25-1 and TRBJ1-1, with D unresolved. Trimming cost V 3 bases and J 1 base, with 9 bases left between them. CDR1 MGHDK and CDR2 SYGVNS come from the germline V gene. The CDR3 runs to 14 residues. This chain's CDR3 is CASSDIVENTEAFF. The CDR3 DNA is TGTGCCAGCAGTGATATAGTGGAGAACACTGAAGCTTTCTTT. Drawing the rest from reference TRBV25-1 and TRBJ1-1, the complete variable domain is EADIYQTPRYLVIGTGKKITLECSQTMGHDKMYWYQQDPGMELHLIHYSYGVNSTEKGDLSSESTVSRIRTEHFPLTLESARPSHTSQYLCASSDIVENTEAFFGQGTRLTVV.

Sample share makes this clonotype medium-sized. This rearrangement joins TRBV7-6 to TRBJ1-1; 7 bases line up with TRBD1. This CDR3 region has 14 residues. V gave up 0 bases and J gave up 5 bases; unmatched junction bases: 3. The V gene's germline CDR1 is SGHVS and CDR2 FNYEAQ. CDR3 nucleotide sequence: TGTGCCAGCAGCTTAGCGGGACAGAGAACTGAAGCTTTCTTT. Encoded protein: CASSLAGQRTEAFF.

This clonotype counts as medium-sized (0.01 to 0.1%). V gene TRBV19 combines with J gene TRBJ2-1, with D possibly matching TRBD2 (6 bases). Germline CDR1 is LNHDA and CDR2 is SQIVND (reference sequence). The CDR3 is 16 residues long. V lost 2 bases to trimming and J lost 0 bases, with 11 bases between them. For the CDR3, the DNA is TGTGCCAGTAGTATATCGCGGGGAAGCTCCTACAATGAGCAGTTCTTC. It specifies CASSISRGSSYNEQFF.

By share of the sample, this clonotype is medium-sized. The chain uses TRBV27 and TRBJ1-6, with a weak D call TRBD1 (5 bases). The CDR3 length is 16 residues. The germline CDR1 and CDR2 sequences are MNHEY and SMNVEV (reference sequence). V was trimmed by 3 bases and J by 10 bases, leaving 19 bases between them. CDR3 protein: CASSFLPGTGGSPLHF. The DNA of the CDR3 is TGTGCCAGCAGTTTTCTTCCCGGGACTGGCGGCTCACCCCTCCACTTT.

The V call is TRBV5-1, the J call TRBJ2-3, with D possibly matching TRBD1 (6 bases). CDR3 size: 15 residues. The V gene's germline CDR1 is SGHRS and CDR2 YFSETQ. V dropped 0 bases and J dropped 2 bases, with 10 bases sitting between them. The CDR3 region is CASSLEQGDTDTQYF. DNA for the CDR3: TGCGCCAGCAGCTTGGAACAGGGTGACACAGATACGCAGTATTTT.

This clonotype is medium-sized (0.01 to 0.1%) by share. The rearrangement uses TRBV19 and TRBJ2-1, with a possible D match to TRBD2 (6 bases). Germline CDR1 reads LNHDA; CDR2 reads SQIVND (reference sequence). Trimming took 4 bases from V and 4 from J, leaving 8 bases between them. The CDR3 is 13 amino acids. CDR3: CASSNGGYNEQFF. The CDR3 DNA reads TGTGCCAGTAGTAACGGGGGTTACAATGAGCAGTTCTTC.